This T cell receptor beta chain stems from a study of Graves' ophthalmopathy and Graves' hyperthyroidism. The table lists this clonotype with a few counts. V gave up 0 bases and J gave up 0 bases, with 14 bases separating them. The CDR3 extends over 18 amino acids. Germline V gene sequence: CDR1 LGHNA, CDR2 YSLEER. RNA transcripts were the source from which TCR beta CDR3 regions were amplified. Second-round multiplex PCR came after first-round RT-PCR with HTBI primers. TCRdb reanalysed the multiplex PCR reads using MiXCR and keeps one entry per CDR3 protein. The data contain around 1.1 million distinct CDR3 sequences, less than 45% of them singletons.

The TCR originated in an adult man with Graves' hyperthyroidism. Sequencing was carried out using peripheral blood or thyroid tissue (not recorded which). V and J are TRBV4-3 and TRBJ1-4; D is uncertain. This CDR3 is CASSQERSLSSTNEKLFF. The CDR3 DNA sequence: TGCGCCAGCAGCCAAGAAAGATCCCTCAGCTCAACTAATGAAAAACTGTTTTTT.